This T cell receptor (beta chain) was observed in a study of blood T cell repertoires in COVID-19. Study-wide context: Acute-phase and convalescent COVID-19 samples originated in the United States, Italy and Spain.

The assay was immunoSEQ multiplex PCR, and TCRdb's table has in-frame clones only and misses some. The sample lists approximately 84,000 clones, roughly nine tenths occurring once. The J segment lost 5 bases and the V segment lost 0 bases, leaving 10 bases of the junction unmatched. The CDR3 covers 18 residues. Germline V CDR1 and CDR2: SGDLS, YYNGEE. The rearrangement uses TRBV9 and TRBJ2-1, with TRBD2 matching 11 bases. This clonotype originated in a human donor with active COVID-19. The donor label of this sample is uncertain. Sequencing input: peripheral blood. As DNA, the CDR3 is TGTGCCAGCAGCGTAGCTCTAGCGGGGGGATACGGGGACAATGAGCAGTTCTTC. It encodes CASSVALAGGYGDNEQFF.